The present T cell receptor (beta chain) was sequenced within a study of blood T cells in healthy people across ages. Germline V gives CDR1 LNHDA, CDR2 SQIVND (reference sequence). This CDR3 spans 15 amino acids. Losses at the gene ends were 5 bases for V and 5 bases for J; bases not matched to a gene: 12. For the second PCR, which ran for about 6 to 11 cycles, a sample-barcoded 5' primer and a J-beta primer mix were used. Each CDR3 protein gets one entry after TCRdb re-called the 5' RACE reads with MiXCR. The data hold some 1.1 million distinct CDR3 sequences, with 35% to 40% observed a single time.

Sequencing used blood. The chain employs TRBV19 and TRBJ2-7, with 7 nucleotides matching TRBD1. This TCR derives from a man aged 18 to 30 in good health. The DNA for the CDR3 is TGTGCCAGTAGTCCGCGACAGGGATCAGCCGACGAGCAGTACTTC. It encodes CASSPRQGSADEQYF.